Described below is a single TCR beta chain sequence and its context. The data derive from a study of T cell changes during pregnancy in multiple sclerosis. Repertoires were generated with immunoSEQ multiplex PCR, while TCRdb's copy carries only in-frame clones and drops some. This table holds around 30,000 clones, nearly 90% found once. Germline V CDR1 and CDR2: MGHRA, YSYEKL. V trimming: 1 base; J trimming: 4 bases; junction bases outside the gene matches: 5. The CDR3 totals 16 residues. The rearrangement joins TRBV4-1 to TRBJ2-2, with TRBD2 matching 8 bases. This material consisted of CD8+ T cells from peripheral blood mononuclear cells, taken in the second trimester of pregnancy. This receptor was taken from a female donor with multiple sclerosis, enrolled in a pregnancy study. The CDR3 DNA follows: TGCGCCAGCAGCCAAGGCGGGGGGCCCGGCACCGGGGAGCTGTTTTTT. Translating gives CASSQGGGPGTGELFF.